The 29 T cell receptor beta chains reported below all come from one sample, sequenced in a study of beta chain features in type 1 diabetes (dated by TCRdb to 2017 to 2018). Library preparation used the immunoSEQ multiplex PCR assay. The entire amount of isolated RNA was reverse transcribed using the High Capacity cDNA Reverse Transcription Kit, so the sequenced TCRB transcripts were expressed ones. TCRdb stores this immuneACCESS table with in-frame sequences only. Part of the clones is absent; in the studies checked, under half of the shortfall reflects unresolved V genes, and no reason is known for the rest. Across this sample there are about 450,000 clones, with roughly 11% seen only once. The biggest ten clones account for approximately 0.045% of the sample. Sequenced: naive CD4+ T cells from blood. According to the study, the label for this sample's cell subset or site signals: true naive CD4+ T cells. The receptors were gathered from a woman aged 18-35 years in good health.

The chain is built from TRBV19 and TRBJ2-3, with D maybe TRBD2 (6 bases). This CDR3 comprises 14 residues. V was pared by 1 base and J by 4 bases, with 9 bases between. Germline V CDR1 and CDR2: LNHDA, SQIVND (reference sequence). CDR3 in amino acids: CASSIVREADTQYF. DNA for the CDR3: TGTGCCAGTAGTATAGTCAGGGAGGCAGATACGCAGTATTTT.

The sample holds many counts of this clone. CDR3 sequence (DNA): TGTGCCAGCAGCGCCACCTACGAGCAGTACTTC. The encoded protein is CASSATYEQYF. The V and J genes are TRBV21-1 and TRBJ2-7. TRBV21-1 is a documented pseudogene. The CDR3 consists of 11 residues.

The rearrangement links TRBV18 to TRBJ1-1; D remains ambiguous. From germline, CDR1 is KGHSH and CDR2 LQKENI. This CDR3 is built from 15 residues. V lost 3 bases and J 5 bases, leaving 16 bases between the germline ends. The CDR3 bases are TGTGCCAGCTCACCTGTGGACTCGACGGGGACTGAAGCTTTCTTT. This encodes CASSPVDSTGTEAFF.

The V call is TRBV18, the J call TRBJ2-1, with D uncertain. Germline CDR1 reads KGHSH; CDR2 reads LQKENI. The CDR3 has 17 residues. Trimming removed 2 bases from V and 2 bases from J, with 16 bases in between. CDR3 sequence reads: CASSPRPLDGAYNEQFF. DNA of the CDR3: TGTGCCAGCTCACCAAGACCACTCGACGGAGCCTACAATGAGCAGTTCTTC.

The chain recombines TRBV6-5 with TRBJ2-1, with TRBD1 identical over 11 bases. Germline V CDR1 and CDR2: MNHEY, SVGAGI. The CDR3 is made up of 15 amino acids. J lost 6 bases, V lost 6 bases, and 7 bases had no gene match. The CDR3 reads CASSPDRGPSNEQFF. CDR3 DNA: TGTGCCAGCAGCCCGGACAGGGGGCCTAGCAATGAGCAGTTCTTC.

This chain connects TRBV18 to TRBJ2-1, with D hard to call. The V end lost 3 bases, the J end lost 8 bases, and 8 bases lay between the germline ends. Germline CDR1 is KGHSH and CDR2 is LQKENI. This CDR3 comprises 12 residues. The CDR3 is CASSPSRDEQFF. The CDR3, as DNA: TGTGCCAGCTCACCCTCCCGGGATGAGCAGTTCTTC.

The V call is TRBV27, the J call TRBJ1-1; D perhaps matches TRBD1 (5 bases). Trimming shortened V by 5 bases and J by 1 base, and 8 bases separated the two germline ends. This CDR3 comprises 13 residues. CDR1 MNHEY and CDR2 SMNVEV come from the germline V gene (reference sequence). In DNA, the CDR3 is TGTGCCAGCAGTCCAGGGACGAACACTGAAGCTTTCTTT. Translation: CASSPGTNTEAFF.

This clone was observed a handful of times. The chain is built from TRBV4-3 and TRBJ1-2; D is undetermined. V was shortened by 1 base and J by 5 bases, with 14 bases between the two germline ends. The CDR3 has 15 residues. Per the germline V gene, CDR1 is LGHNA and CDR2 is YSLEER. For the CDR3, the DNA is TGCGCCAGCAGCCAAGTCTCAGGCGCGGGGTATGGCTACACCTTC. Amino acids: CASSQVSGAGYGYTF.

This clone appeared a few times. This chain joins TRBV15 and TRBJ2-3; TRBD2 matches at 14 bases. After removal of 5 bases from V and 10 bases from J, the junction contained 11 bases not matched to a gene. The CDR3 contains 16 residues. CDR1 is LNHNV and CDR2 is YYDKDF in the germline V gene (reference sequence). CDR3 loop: CATSVGTSGGLGAQYF. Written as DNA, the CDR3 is TGTGCCACCAGCGTGGGGACTAGCGGGGGTCTGGGGGCGCAGTATTTT.

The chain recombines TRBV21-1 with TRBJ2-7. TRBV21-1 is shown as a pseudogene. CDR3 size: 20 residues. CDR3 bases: TGTGCCAGCAGCAAAGGTATTATGCCATTGGCCGTGAAAGGTTCCTACGAGCAGTACTTC. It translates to CASSKGIMPLAVKGSYEQYF.

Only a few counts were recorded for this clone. This CDR3 reads CASSKVWTSRDEQYF. CDR3 in DNA: TGTGCCAGCAGCAAAGTATGGACCTCCCGGGACGAGCAGTACTTC. The chain is built from TRBV21-1 and TRBJ2-7. TRBV21-1 is a listed pseudogene. CDR3 length: 15 amino acids.

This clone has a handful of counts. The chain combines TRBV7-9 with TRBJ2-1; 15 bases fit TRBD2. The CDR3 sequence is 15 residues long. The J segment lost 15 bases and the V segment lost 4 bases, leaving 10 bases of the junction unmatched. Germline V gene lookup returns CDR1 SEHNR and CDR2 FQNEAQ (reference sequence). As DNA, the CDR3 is TGTGCCAGCAGCTCGAGGACTAGCGGGAGGGCCTTGACGTTCTTC. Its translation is CASSSRTSGRALTFF.

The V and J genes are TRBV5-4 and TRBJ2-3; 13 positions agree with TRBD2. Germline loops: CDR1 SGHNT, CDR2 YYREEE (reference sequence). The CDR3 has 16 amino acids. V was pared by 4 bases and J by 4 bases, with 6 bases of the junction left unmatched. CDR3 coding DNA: TGTGCCAGCAGCCCACTAGCGGGAGGGCCCGCAGATACGCAGTATTTT. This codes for CASSPLAGGPADTQYF.

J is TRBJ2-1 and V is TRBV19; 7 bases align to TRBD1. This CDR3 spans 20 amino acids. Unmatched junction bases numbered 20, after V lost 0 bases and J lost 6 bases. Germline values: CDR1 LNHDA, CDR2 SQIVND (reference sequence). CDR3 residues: CASSIDERGRVWDRGNEQFF. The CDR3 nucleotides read TGTGCCAGTAGTATAGATGAGAGGGGGCGAGTATGGGACAGAGGCAATGAGCAGTTCTTC.

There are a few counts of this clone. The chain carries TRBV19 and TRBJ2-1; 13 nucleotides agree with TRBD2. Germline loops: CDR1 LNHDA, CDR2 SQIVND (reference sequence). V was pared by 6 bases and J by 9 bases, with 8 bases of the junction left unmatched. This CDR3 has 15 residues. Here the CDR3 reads CASRQGLAGAIEQFF. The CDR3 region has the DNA TGTGCCAGTAGACAAGGACTAGCGGGAGCGATTGAGCAGTTCTTC.

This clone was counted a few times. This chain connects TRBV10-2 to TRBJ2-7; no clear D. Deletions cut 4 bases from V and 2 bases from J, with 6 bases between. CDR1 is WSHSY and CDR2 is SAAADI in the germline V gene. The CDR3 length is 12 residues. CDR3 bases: TGCGCCAGCAGTGCCATTCCCTACGAGCAGTACTTC. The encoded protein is CASSAIPYEQYF.

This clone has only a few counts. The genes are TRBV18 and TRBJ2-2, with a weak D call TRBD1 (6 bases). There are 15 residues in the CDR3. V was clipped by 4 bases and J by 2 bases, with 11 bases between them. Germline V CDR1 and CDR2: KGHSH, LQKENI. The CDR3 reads CASSLYRDNTGELFF. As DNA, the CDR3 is TGTGCCAGCTCACTTTACAGGGACAACACCGGGGAGCTGTTTTTT.

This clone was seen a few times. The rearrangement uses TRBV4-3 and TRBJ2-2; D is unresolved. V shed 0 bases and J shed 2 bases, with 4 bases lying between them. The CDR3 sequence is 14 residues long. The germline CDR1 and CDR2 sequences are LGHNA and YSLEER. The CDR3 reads CASSQEFNTGELFF. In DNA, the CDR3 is TGCGCCAGCAGCCAAGAATTCAACACCGGGGAGCTGTTTTTT.

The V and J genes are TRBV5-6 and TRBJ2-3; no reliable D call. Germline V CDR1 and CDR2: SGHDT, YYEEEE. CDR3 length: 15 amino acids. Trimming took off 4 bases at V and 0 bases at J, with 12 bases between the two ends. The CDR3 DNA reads TGTGCCAGCAGCAGGGAAAGGTATAGCACAGATACGCAGTATTTT. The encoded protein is CASSRERYSTDTQYF.

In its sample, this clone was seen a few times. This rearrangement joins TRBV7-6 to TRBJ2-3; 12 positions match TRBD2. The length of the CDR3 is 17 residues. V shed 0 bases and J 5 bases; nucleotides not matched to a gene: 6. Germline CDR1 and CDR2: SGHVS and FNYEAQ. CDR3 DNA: TGTGCCAGCAGCTTAGCAACCCGACTAGCGGGAGTAGATACGCAGTATTTT. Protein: CASSLATRLAGVDTQYF.

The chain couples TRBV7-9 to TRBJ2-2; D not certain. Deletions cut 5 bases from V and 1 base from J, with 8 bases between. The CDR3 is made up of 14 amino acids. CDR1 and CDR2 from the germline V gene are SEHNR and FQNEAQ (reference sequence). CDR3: CASSPNGNTGELFF. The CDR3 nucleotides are TGTGCCAGCAGCCCCAATGGGAACACCGGGGAGCTGTTTTTT. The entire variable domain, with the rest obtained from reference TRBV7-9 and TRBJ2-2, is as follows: DTGVSQNPRHKITKRGQNVTFRCDPISEHNRLYWYRQTLGQGPEFLTYFQNEAQLEKSRLLSDRFSAERPKGSFSTLEIQRTEQGDSAMYLCASSPNGNTGELFFGEGSRLTVL.

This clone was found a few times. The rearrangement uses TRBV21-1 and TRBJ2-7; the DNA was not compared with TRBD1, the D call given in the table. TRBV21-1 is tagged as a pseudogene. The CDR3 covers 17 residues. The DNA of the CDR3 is TGTGCCAGCAGCAAAGAGAAAATTGGGACAGGGGGGCACGAGCAGTACGTC. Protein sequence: CASSKEKIGTGGHEQYV.

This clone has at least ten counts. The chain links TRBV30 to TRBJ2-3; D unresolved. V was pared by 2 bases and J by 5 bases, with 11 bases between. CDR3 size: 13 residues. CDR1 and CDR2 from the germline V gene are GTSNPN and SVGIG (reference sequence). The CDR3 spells CAWSLGPLDTQYF. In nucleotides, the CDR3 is TGTGCCTGGAGTTTAGGGCCTCTAGATACGCAGTATTTT.

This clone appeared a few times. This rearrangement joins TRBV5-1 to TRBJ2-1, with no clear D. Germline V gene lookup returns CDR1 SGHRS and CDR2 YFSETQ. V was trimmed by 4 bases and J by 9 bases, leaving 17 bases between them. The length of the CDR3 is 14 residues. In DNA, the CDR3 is TGCGCCAGCAGCCCCGGGCCCCCTTCTTCTGAGCAGTTCTTC. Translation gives CASSPGPPSSEQFF. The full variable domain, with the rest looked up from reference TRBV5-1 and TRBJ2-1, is KAGVTQTPRYLIKTRGQQVTLSCSPISGHRSVSWYQQTPGQGLQFLFEYFSETQRNKGNFPGRFSGRQFSNSRSEMNVSTLELGDSALYLCASSPGPPSSEQFFGPGTRLTVL.

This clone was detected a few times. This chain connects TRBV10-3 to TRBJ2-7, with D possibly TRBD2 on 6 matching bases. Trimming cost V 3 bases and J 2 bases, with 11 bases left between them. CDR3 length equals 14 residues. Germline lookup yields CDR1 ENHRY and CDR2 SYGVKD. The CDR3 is CAISDRAGTYEQYF. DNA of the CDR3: TGTGCCATCAGTGATAGGGCGGGAACCTACGAGCAGTACTTC.

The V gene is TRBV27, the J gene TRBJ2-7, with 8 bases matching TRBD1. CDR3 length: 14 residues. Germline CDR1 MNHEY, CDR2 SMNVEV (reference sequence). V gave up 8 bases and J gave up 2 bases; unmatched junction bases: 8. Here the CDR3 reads CASGRTGQTYEQYF. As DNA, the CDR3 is TGTGCCAGCGGTAGGACAGGGCAAACCTACGAGCAGTACTTC.

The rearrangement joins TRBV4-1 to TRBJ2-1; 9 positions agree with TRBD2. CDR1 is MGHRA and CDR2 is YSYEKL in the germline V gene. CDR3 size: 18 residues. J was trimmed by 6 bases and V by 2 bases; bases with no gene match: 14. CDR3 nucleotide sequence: TGCGCCAGCAGCCAATTCGCGGGGGGGCCTTCGTCGATCAATGAGCAGTTCTTC. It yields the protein CASSQFAGGPSSINEQFF.

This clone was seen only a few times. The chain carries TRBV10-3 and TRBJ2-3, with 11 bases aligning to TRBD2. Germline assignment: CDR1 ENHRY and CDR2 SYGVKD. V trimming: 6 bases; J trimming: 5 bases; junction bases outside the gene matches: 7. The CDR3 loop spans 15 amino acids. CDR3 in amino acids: CAISKGGLAEDTQYF. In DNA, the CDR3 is TGTGCCATCAGCAAAGGGGGACTAGCGGAAGATACGCAGTATTTT.

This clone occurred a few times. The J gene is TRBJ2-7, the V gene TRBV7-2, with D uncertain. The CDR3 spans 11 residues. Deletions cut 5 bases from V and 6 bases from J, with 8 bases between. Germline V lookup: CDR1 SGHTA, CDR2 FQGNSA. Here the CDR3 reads CASSIGFEQYF. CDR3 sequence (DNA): TGTGCCAGCAGCATCGGCTTCGAGCAGTACTTC.